The clone carrying this T cell receptor beta chain has just a few counts. TCRdb analysed the reads with MiXCR anew, one entry per CDR3 protein. The data show hundreds of thousands of distinct CDR3 sequences, with 17% seen just once and around 12% held by the top ten. These data are taken from a study of T cell repertoires in cytomegalovirus infection. Study-wide context: Public TCR beta signatures were indicative of both CMV infection and a matching HLA type.

Germline CDR1 and CDR2: MDHEN and SYDVKM. CDR3 length: 13 amino acids. Between the trimmed V and J ends, which lost 5 bases and 10 bases, there was a span of 17 bases. Source material: PBMCs. This TCR came from a human donor in good health (CMV status not recorded). Some clones in this sample may be carry-over from other donors' samples. The chain employs TRBV28 and TRBJ1-1, with a tentative D call TRBD1 (6 bases). The CDR3 sequence: CASSQGRGGRAFF. In DNA, the CDR3 is TGTGCCAGCAGTCAGGGACGTGGGGGGCGAGCTTTCTTT.